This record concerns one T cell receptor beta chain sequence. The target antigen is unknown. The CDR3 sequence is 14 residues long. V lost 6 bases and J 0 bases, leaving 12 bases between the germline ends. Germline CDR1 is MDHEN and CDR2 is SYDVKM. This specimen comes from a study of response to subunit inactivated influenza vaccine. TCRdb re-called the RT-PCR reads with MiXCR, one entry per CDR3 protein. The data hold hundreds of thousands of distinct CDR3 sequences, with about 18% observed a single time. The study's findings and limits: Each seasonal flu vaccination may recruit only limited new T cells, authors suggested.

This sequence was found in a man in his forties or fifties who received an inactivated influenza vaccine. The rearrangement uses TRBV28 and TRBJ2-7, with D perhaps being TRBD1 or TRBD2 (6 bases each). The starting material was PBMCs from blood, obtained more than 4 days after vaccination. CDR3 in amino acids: CASSRRGDSYEQYF. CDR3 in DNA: TGTGCCAGCAGCCGTAGGGGGGACTCCTACGAGCAGTACTTC.